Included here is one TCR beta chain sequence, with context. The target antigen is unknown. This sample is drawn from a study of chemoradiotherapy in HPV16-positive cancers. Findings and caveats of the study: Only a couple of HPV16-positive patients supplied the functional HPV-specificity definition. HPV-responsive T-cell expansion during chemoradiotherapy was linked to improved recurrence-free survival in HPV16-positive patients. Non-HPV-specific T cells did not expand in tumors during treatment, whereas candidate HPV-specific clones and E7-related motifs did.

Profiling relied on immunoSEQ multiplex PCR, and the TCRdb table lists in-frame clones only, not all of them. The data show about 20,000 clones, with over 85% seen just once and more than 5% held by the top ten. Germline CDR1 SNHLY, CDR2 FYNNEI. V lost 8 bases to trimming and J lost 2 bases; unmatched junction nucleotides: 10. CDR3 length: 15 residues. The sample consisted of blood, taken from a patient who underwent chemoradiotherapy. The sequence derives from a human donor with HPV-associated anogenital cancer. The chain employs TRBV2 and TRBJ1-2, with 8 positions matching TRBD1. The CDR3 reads CASGGQAQLNYGYTF. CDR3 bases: TGTGCCAGCGGGGGACAGGCCCAATTAAACTATGGCTACACCTTC.